This T cell receptor beta chain was retrieved from a study of molecular identifiers for immune sequencing clone quantification. On this clonotype: This may arise from a read error, as a much more abundant clone is one base away. As the CDR3 is not closed by the conserved phenylalanine or tryptophan, this likely results from a read error.

V shed 4 bases and J 4 bases; nucleotides not matched to a gene: 2. The germline gives CDR1 SGHDT, CDR2 YYEEEE. CDR3 size: 13 residues. TCRdb re-called the PCR reads with MiXCR, one entry per CDR3 protein. The sample lists about 630,000 distinct CDR3 sequences; approximately 24% were seen once. The receptor was derived from a human donor in good health. Some libraries in this study had Jurkat cell RNA spiked in. The J gene is TRBJ1-1, the V gene TRBV5-6, with TRBD1 matching over 9 bases. The specimen sequenced was naive CD8+ T cells from blood, with Jurkat cell RNA spiked in. The subset is: FACS-sorted CD8+CD4-CCR7+CD45RA+ naive T cells. The CDR3 sequence is CASSMGQGTEAFY. The CDR3 DNA sequence: TGTGCCAGCAGCATGGGACAGGGCACTGAAGCTTTCTAT.